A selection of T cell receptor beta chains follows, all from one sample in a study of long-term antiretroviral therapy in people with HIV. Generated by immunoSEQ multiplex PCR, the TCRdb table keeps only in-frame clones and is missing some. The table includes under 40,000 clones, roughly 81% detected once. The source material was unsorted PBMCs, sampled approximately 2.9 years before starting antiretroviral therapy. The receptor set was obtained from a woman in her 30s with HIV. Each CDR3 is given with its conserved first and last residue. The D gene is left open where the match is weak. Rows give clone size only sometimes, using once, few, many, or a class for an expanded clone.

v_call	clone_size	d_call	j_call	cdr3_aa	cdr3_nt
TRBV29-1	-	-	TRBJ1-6	CSVGLVGHPKGNSPLHF	TGCAGCGTTGGGTTGGTGGGGCACCCAAAAGGGAATTCACCCCTCCACTTT
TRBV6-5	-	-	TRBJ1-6	CASKDMDRANSPLHF	TGTGCCAGCAAGGATATGGACAGAGCCAATTCACCCCTCCACTTT
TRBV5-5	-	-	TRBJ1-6	CASSLAGSYNSPLHF	TGTGCCAGCAGCTTGGCGGGGAGTTATAATTCACCCCTCCACTTT
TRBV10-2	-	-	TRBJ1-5	CASSESGVVSNQPQHF	TGCGCCAGCAGTGAGTCGGGGGTGGTTAGCAATCAGCCCCAGCATTTT
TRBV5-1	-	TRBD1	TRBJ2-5	CASSLGGTEETQYF	TGCGCCAGCAGCTTGGGGGGGACAGAAGAGACCCAGTACTTC
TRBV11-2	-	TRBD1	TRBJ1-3	CASSRTQGLGNTIYF	TGTGCCAGCAGCCGGACACAGGGGCTAGGAAACACCATATATTTT
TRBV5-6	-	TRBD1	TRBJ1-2	CASSLGRRGQVGYTF	TGTGCCAGCAGCTTGGGCCGGAGGGGGCAAGTTGGCTACACCTTC
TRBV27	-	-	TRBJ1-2	CASSLLIQGQNYGYTF	TGTGCCAGCAGTTTATTGATACAGGGTCAGAACTATGGCTACACCTTC
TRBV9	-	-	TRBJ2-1	CASSASGLDNEQFF	TGTGCCAGCAGCGCCTCGGGCCTCGACAATGAGCAGTTCTTC
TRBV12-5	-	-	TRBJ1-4	CASGLNSGEKLFF	TGTGCTAGTGGTTTGAACTCAGGGGAAAAACTGTTTTTT
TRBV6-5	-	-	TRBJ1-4	CASSPGQSNEKLFF	TGTGCCAGCAGTCCGGGGCAGTCTAATGAAAAACTGTTTTTT
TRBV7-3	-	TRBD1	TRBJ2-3	CASSLKARGLPTDTQYF	TGTGCCAGCAGCTTAAAGGCCAGGGGGCTTCCCACAGATACGCAGTATTTT
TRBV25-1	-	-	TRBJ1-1	CASSDPTGRTEAFF	TGTGCCAGCAGTGACCCCACGGGACGAACTGAAGCTTTCTTT
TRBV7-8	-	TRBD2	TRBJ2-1	CASSFLAVYNEQFF	TGTGCCAGCAGCTTTCTAGCGGTATACAATGAGCAGTTCTTC
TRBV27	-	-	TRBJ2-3	CASRLRFTDTQYF	TGTGCCAGCAGGCTGCGGTTCACAGATACGCAGTATTTT
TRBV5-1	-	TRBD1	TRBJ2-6	CASAGTGASGANVLTF	TGCGCCAGTGCCGGGACAGGGGCCTCTGGGGCCAACGTCCTGACTTTC
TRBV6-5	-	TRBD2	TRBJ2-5	CASSYGTSGGQETQYF	TGTGCCAGCAGTTACGGGACTAGCGGGGGGCAAGAGACCCAGTACTTC
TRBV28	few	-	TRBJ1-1	CASSYARTDREAFF	TGTGCCAGCAGTTACGCAAGGACCGACCGGGAAGCTTTCTTT
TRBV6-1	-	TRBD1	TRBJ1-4	CASSAVPPTGASYEKLFF	TGTGCCAGCAGTGCTGTTCCGCCCACAGGGGCTTCTTACGAAAAACTGTTTTTT
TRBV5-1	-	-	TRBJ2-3	CASSLGGYLGDTQYF	TGCGCCAGCAGCTTGGGGGGCTACCTCGGTGATACGCAGTATTTT
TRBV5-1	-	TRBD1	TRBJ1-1	CASSLLPTGRLNTEAFF	TGCGCCAGCAGCTTACTTCCGACAGGGAGGTTGAACACTGAAGCTTTCTTT
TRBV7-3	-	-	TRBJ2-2	CASSLSGGSTGELFF	TGTGCCAGCAGCTTAAGCGGGGGCTCCACCGGGGAGCTGTTTTTT
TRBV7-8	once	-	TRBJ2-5	CASSQGGQGETQYF	TGTGCCAGCAGCCAAGGGGGGCAGGGCGAGACCCAGTACTTC
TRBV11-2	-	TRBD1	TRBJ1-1	CASSSSPSGGLMNTEAFF	TGTGCCAGCAGCTCTTCCCCCTCAGGGGGACTTATGAACACTGAAGCTTTCTTT
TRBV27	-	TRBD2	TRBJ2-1	CASSPQTSGGGNEQFF	TGTGCCAGCAGTCCTCAGACTAGCGGGGGTGGCAATGAGCAGTTCTTC
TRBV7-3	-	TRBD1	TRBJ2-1	CASSLGDRGGNNEQFF	TGTGCCAGCAGCCTGGGAGACAGGGGAGGAAACAATGAGCAGTTCTTC
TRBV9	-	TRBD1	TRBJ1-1	CASSVSDVLRQGAAGRLEAFF	TGTGCCAGCAGCGTATCTGATGTTCTTCGACAGGGGGCGGCAGGGCGCCTTGAAGCTTTCTTT
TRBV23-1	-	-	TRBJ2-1	CASTPRCGRSNYNEQFF	TGCGCCAGCACCCCTCGTTGTGGCAGAAGTAACTACAATGAGCAGTTCTTC
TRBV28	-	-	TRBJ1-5	CASSFYGANQPQHF	TGTGCCAGCAGTTTTTACGGAGCCAATCAGCCCCAGCATTTT
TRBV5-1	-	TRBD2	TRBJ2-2	CASSSLAGGSDGELFF	TGCGCCAGCAGCTCCTTAGCGGGGGGGTCCGACGGGGAGCTGTTTTTT
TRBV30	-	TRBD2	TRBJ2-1	CAWRKAGGHDEQFF	TGTGCCTGGAGAAAAGCGGGAGGTCACGATGAGCAGTTCTTC
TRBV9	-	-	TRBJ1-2	CASSASGVDGYTF	TGTGCCAGCAGCGCCTCAGGGGTGGATGGCTACACCTTC
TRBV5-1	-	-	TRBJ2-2	CASSLLRDTGELFF	TGCGCCAGCAGCTTGTTACGCGACACCGGGGAGCTGTTTTTT
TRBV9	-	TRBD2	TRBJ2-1	CASSVGGLAGNEQFF	TGTGCCAGCAGCGTGGGGGGACTAGCGGGCAATGAGCAGTTCTTC
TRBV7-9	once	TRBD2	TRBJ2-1	CASSPTSGGANEQFF	TGTGCCAGCAGCCCGACTAGCGGGGGGGCCAATGAGCAGTTCTTC
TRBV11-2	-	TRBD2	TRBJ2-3	CASNPGLAGGPSTDTQYF	TGTGCCAGCAACCCGGGACTAGCGGGGGGTCCGAGCACAGATACGCAGTATTTT
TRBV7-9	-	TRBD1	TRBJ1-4	CASSWFGTGFSTNEKLFF	TGTGCCAGCAGCTGGTTCGGGACAGGATTTTCAACTAATGAAAAACTGTTTTTT
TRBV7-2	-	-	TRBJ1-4	CASSLENEKLFF	TGTGCCAGCAGCTTAGAAAATGAAAAACTGTTTTTT
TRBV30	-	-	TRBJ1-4	CAWSEGRVNEKLFF	TGTGCCTGGAGTGAGGGGAGGGTGAATGAAAAACTGTTTTTT
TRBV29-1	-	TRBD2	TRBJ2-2	CSVGVLGGGRGTGELFF	TGCAGCGTCGGCGTACTTGGCGGGGGGAGGGGCACCGGGGAGCTGTTTTTT
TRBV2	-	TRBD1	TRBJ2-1	CASDKGQHYNEQFF	TGTGCCAGCGACAAGGGACAGCACTACAATGAGCAGTTCTTC